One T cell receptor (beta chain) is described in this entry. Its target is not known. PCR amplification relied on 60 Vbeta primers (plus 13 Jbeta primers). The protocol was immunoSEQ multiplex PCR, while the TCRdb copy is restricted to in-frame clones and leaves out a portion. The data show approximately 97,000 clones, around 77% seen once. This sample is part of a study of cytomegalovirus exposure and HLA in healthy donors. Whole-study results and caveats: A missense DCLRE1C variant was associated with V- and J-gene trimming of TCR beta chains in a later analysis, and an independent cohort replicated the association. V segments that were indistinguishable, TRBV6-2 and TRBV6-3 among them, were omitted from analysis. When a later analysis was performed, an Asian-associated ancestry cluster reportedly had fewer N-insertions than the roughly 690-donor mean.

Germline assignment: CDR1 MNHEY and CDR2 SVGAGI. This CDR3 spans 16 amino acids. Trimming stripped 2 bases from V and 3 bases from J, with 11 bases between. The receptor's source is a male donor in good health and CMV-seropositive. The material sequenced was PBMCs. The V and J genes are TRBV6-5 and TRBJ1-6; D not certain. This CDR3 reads CASSYSGGLYNSPLHF. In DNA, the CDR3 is TGTGCCAGCAGTTACAGCGGCGGGCTCTATAATTCACCCCTCCACTTT.